The TCR beta chain under discussion was sequenced for a study of human T cells and chemical hapten exposure. TCRdb itself ran the RACE reads through MiXCR, one entry per CDR3 protein. There are 50,000 or so distinct CDR3 sequences in the sample; 9% to 10% occur only once, and 16% lies in the top ten. Germline values: CDR1 SGHTA, CDR2 FQGNSA. V was shortened by 2 bases and J by 9 bases, with 14 bases between the two germline ends. There are 13 residues in the CDR3. Many counts were recorded for this clonotype. Time point here: patch test 3, about 24 weeks after DPC sensitization. The treatment denotes: therapeutic diphenylcyclopropenone sensitization with weekly scalp DPC.

J is TRBJ2-7 and V is TRBV7-2, with D perhaps matching TRBD1 (5 bases). The sample here was whole blood, taken in connection with sensitization to the hapten diphenylcyclopropenone (DPC). The TCR was taken from a woman aged 40 to 49 with alopecia areata. Some clones in this sample may be carry-over from other donors' samples. The CDR3 nucleotides are TGTGCCAGCAGCTTAAGCAGGGTCTATGGGCAGTACTTC. Amino acid sequence: CASSLSRVYGQYF.